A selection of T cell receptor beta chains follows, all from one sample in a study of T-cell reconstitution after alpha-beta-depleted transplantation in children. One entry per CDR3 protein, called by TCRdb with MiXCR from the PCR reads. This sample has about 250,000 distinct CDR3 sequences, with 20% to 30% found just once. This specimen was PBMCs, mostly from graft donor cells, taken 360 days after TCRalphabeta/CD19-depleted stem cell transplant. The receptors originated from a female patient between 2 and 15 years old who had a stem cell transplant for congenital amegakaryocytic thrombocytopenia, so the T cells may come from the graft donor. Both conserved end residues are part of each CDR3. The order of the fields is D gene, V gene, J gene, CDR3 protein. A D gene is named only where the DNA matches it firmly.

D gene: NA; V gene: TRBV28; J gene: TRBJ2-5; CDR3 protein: CASSPWGYQETQYF
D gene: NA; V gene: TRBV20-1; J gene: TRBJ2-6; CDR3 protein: CSASSRTGANVLTF
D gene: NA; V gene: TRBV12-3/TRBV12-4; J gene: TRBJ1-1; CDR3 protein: CASSSILGGTEAFF
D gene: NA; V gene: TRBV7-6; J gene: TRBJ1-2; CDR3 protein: CASSLARFSGYTF
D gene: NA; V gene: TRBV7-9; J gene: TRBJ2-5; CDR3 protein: CASSLVHYSQETQYF
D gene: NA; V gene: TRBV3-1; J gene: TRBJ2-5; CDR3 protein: CASSPRTSETQYF
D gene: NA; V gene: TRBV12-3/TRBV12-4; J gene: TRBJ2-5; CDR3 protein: CASSPGREETQYF
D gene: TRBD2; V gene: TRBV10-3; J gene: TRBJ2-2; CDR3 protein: CAITRDYSNTGELFF
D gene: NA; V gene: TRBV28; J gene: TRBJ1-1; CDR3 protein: CASSLSPRGISEGEAFF
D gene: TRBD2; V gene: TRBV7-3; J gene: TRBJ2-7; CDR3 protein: CASSYAGGAGGSYEQYF
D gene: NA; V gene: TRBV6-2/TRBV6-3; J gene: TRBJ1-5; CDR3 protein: CASSWAISNQPQHF
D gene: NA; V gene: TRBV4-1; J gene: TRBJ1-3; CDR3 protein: CASSQDIAYVSGNTIYF
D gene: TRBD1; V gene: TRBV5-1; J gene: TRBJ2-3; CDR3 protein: CASSPGTGPTVTQYF
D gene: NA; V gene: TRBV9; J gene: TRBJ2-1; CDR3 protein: CASSARSSGEQFF
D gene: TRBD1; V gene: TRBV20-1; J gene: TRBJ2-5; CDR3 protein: CSAKETGSETQYF
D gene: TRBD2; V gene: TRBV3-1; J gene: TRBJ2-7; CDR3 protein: CASSRAGTSGNRVLGAYEQYF
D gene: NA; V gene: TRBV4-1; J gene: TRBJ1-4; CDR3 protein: CASSQDAGGRDEKLFF
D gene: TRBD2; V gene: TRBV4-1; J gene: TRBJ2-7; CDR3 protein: CASSPTSVIYEQYF
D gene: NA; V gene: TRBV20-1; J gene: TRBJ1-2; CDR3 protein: CSARDIAPNTDYGYTF
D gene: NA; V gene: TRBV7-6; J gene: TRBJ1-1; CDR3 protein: CASSSRALGTEAFF
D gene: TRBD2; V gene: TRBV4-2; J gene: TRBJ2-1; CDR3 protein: CASSQELAPSGLREQFF
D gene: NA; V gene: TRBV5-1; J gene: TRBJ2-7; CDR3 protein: CASSETAGRTLLEQYF
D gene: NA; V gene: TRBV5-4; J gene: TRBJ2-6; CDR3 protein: CASSLGWLDSLSGANVLTF
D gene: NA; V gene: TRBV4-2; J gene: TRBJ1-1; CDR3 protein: CASSQDGGTEAFF
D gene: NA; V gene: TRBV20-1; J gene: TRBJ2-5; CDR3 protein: CSARGAYPTQETQYF
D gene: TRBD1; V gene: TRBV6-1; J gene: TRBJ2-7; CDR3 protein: CASKVIDRGSSEQYF
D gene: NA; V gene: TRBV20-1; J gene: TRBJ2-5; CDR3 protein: CSAAWAAQETQYF
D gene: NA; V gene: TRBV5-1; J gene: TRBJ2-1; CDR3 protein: CASTPTRSYNEQFF
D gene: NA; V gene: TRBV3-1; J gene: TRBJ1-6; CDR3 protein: CASSPSRSSPLHF
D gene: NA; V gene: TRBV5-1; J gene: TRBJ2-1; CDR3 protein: CASSLRGHNEQFF
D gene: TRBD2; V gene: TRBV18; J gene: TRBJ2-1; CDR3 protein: CASSPSGRKFEQFF
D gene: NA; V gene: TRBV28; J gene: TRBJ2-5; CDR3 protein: CASSLPSVRETQYF
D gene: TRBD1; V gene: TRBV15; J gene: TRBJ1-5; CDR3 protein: CATSSNRGGQPQHF
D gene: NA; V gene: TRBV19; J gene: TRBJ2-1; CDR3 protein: CASTRTTSPRDEQFF
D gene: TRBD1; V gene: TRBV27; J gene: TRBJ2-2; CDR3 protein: CASSLRGRQGGGELFF
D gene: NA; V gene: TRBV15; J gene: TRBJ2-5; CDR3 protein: CATSRDGGATPETQYF
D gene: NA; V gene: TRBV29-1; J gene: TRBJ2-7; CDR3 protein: CSVGVSGSGVEQYF
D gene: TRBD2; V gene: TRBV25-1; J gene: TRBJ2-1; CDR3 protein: CASSDRLAGGSYNEQFF
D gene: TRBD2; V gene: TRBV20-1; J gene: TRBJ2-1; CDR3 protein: CRGLAGGQVYYNEQFF
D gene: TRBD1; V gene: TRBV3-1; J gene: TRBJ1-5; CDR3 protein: CASSQDRGDNQPQHF
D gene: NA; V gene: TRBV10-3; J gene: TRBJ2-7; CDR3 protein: CAQNQGTYEQYF
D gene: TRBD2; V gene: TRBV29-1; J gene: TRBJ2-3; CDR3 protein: CSVGRRLADKTPDTQYF
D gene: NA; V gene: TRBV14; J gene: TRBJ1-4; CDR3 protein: CASSVGRFNEKLFF
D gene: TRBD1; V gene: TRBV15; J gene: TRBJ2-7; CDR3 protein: CATKTGLGEQYF
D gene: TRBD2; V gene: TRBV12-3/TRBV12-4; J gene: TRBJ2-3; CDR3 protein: CASSLQRGKGTDTQYF
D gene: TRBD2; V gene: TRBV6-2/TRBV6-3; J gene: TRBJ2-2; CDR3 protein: CASSLGLAGSTGELFF
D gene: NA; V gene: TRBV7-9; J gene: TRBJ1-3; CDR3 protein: CASSSSGASGNTIYF
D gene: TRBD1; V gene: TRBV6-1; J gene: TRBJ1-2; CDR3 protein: CASSPTGEAIYGYTF
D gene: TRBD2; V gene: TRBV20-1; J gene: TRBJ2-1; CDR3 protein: CSARDFSGSFNEQFF
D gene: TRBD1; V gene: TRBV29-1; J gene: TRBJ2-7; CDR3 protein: CSVQGALYEQYF